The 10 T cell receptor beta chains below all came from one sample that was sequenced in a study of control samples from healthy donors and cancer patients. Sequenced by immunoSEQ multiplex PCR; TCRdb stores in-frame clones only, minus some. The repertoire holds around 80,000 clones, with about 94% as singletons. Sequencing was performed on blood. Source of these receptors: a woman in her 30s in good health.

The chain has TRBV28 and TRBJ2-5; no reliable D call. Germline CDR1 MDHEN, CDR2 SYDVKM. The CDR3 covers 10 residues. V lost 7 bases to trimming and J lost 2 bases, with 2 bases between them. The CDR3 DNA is TGTGCCAGCAAGCAAGAGACCCAGTACTTC. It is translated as CASKQETQYF.

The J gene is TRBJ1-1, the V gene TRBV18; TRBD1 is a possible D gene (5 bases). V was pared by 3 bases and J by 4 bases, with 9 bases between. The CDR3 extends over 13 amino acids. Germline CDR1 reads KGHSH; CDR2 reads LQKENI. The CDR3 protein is CASSPQGSTEAFF. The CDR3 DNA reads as TGTGCCAGCTCACCGCAGGGTTCCACTGAAGCTTTCTTT.

The CDR3 is CASSPPVDWNEQFF. For the CDR3, the DNA is TGTGCCAGCTCACCACCTGTCGATTGGAATGAGCAGTTCTTC. The V and J genes are TRBV18 and TRBJ2-1; D call uncertain. Germline CDR1 is KGHSH and CDR2 is LQKENI. The CDR3 spans 14 residues. V dropped 0 bases and J dropped 7 bases, with 10 bases sitting between them. Supplemented by reference TRBV18 and TRBJ2-1, the full variable domain reads NAGVMQNPRHLVRRRGQEARLRCSPMKGHSHVYWYRQLPEEGLKFMVYLQKENIIDESGMPKERFSAEFPKEGPSILRIQQVVRGDSAAYFCASSPPVDWNEQFFGPGTRLTVL.

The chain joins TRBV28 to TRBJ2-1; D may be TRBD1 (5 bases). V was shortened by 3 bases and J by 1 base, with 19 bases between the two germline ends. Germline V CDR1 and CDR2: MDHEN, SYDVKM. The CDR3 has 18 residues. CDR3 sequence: CASSFSPPTVVSYNEQFF. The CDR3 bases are TGTGCCAGCAGTTTTTCCCCCCCGACAGTAGTATCCTACAATGAGCAGTTCTTC.

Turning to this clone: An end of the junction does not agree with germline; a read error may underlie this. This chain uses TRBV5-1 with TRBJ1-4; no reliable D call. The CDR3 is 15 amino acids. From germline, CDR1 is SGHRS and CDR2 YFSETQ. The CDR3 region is CASSLDQATKEKLFF. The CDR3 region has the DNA TGCGCCAGCAGCTTGGACCAGGCAACTAAGGAAAAACTGTTTTTT.

The CDR3 spells CASRTTGGGNSPLHF. In DNA form, the CDR3 reads TGTGCCAGCAGGACGACAGGGGGCGGTAATTCACCCCTCCACTTT. The J gene is TRBJ1-6, the V gene TRBV6-5; 10 bases map to TRBD1. Germline lookup yields CDR1 MNHEY and CDR2 SVGAGI. Unmatched junction bases numbered 5, after V lost 6 bases and J lost 6 bases. The CDR3 spans 15 residues.

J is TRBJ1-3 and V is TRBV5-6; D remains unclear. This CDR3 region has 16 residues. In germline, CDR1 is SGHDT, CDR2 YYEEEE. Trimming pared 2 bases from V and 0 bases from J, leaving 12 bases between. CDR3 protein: CASSFGPRDSGNTIYF. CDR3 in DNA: TGTGCCAGCAGCTTTGGCCCCCGGGACTCTGGAAACACCATATATTTT. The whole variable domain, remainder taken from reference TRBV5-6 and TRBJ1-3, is DAGVTQSPTHLIKTRGQQVTLRCSPKSGHDTVSWYQQALGQGPQFIFQYYEEEERQRGNFPDRFSGHQFPNYSSELNVNALLLGDSALYLCASSFGPRDSGNTIYFGEGSWLTVV.

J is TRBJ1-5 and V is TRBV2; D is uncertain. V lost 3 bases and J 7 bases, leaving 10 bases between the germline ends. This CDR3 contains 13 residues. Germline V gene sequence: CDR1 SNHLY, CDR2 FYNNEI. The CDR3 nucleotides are TGTGCCAGCAGTGACCAAGGAGGGCAGCCCCAGCATTTT. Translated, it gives CASSDQGGQPQHF.

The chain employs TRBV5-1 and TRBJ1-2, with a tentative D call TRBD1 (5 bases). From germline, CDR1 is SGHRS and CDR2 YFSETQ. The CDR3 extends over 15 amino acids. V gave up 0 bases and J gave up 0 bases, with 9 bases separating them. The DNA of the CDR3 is TGCGCCAGCAGCTTGGTCTCGGGGGCTAACTATGGCTACACCTTC. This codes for CASSLVSGANYGYTF.

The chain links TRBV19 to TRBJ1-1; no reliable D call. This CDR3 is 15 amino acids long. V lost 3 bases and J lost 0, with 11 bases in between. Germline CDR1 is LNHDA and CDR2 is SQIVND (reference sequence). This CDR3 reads CASSIKQLMNTEAFF. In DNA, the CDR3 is TGTGCCAGTAGTATTAAACAGCTAATGAACACTGAAGCTTTCTTT.